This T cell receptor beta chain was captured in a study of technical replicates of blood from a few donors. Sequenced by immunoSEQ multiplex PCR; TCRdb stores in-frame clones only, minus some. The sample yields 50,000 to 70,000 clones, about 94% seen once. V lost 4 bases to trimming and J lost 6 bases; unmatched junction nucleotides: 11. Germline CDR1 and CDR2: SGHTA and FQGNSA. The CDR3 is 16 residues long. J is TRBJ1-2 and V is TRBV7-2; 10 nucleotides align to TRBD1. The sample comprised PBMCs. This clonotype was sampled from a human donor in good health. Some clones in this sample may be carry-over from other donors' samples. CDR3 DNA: TGTGCCAGCAGCTACGCACCTGGCGGGACAGGGGATGGCTACACCTTC. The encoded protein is CASSYAPGGTGDGYTF.